This passage covers 30 T cell receptor beta chains from one sample sequenced in a study of blood T cell repertoires in COVID-19. The protocol was immunoSEQ multiplex PCR, while the TCRdb copy is restricted to in-frame clones and leaves out a portion. The table shows around 250,000 clones, with around 86% occurring only once. Sequencing was performed on peripheral blood. These receptors were taken from a woman between 35 and 50 years old who had recovered from COVID-19.

The rearrangement uses TRBV3-1 (or the pseudogene TRBV3-2) and TRBJ2-4; D gene uncertain. The CDR3 extends over 16 amino acids. The ends were cut back, 1 base at V and 4 bases at J, with 14 bases in the middle. Germline V lookup: CDR1 LGHDT, CDR2 YNNKEL (reference sequence). CDR3 in DNA: TGTGCCAGCAGCCAAGGACCGCTAGGAACTAAAAACATTCAGTACTTC. As protein: CASSQGPLGTKNIQYF.

This chain joins TRBV28 and TRBJ1-2; D perhaps matches TRBD1 (6 bases). CDR1 and CDR2 from the germline V gene are MDHEN and SYDVKM. The CDR3 loop spans 14 amino acids. Between the trimmed V and J ends, which lost 7 bases and 4 bases, there was a span of 16 bases. CDR3 sequence (DNA): TGTGCCAGCATCTCCGGGGGGGCTGGCTATGGCTACACCTTC. Translation gives CASISGGAGYGYTF.

The chain has TRBV4-1 and TRBJ2-1, with TRBD2 matching 9 bases. The length of the CDR3 is 19 residues. Per germline, CDR1 MGHRA and CDR2 YSYEKL. The V segment lost 0 bases and the J segment 2 bases; nucleotides outside the gene matches: 11. Here the CDR3 DNA reads TGCGCCAGCAGCCAAGATACGTGGAAGCGGGAGGCCCCCTACAATGAGCAGTTCTTC. It is translated as CASSQDTWKREAPYNEQFF.

This rearrangement joins TRBV5-5 to TRBJ2-3, with TRBD2 identical over 8 bases. The CDR3 totals 17 residues. Germline CDR1 SGHKS, CDR2 YYEKEE (reference sequence). V gave up 3 bases and J gave up 0 bases; unmatched junction bases: 9. The CDR3 nucleotides are TGTGCCAGCAGCTGGAGGGGGAGCGGGAGCAGCACAGATACGCAGTATTTT. Translated, it gives CASSWRGSGSSTDTQYF. Supplemented by reference TRBV5-5 and TRBJ2-3, the full variable domain reads DAGVTQSPTHLIKTRGQQVTLRCSPISGHKSVSWYQQVLGQGPQFIFQYYEKEERGRGNFPDRFSARQFPNYSSELNVNALLLGDSALYLCASSWRGSGSSTDTQYFGPGTRLTVL.

The chain joins TRBV5-5 to TRBJ2-3; 10 bases fit TRBD1. Germline-derived CDR1 and CDR2 are SGHKS and YYEKEE (reference sequence). This CDR3 is built from 14 residues. V lost 4 bases, J lost 4 bases, and 3 bases stayed unmatched. CDR3 sequence: CASSAGTGADTQYF. Written as DNA, the CDR3 is TGTGCCAGCAGCGCCGGGACAGGGGCAGATACGCAGTATTTT.

CDR3 bases: TGTGCCAGCAGCTTTTACACAGATACGCAGTATTTT. Its protein product is CASSFYTDTQYF. The chain combines TRBV11-3 with TRBJ2-3; D call uncertain. The CDR3 spans 12 residues. With 3 bases removed from V and 2 bases from J, the gap between germline ends came to 3 bases. Germline assignment: CDR1 SGHNT and CDR2 YENEEA.

This clone showed up many times. The rearrangement links TRBV11-2 to TRBJ2-1; D might be TRBD2 (6 bases). V lost 0 bases and J lost 2, with 11 bases in between. Germline V lookup: CDR1 SGHAT, CDR2 FQNNGV. The length of the CDR3 is 16 residues. The CDR3 sequence is CASSLEYPGAYNEQFF. The CDR3 bases are TGTGCCAGCAGCTTAGAGTATCCGGGAGCCTACAATGAGCAGTTCTTC.

This sequence joins TRBV6-5 and TRBJ1-1, with D perhaps TRBD1 (6 bases). Germline V gene data show CDR1 as MNHEY and CDR2 as SVGAGI. With 7 bases removed from V and 0 bases from J, the gap between germline ends came to 9 bases. The length of the CDR3 is 13 residues. The CDR3 region has the DNA TGTGCCAGCAAAACAGGGATGAACACTGAAGCTTTCTTT. This gives the protein CASKTGMNTEAFF.

The chain uses TRBV11-2 and TRBJ1-6; TRBD1 aligns across 7 bases. With 6 bases clipped from V and 7 bases from J, the junction kept 9 bases outside the gene matches. Germline values: CDR1 SGHAT, CDR2 FQNNGV. This CDR3 is 15 amino acids long. CDR3 region: CASSNRGDGNSPLHF. The CDR3 bases are TGTGCCAGCAGTAACAGGGGAGATGGGAATTCACCCCTCCACTTT.

In this sample, this clone turned up once. The rearrangement uses TRBV4-1 and TRBJ2-1, with TRBD2 identical over 7 bases. CDR1 MGHRA and CDR2 YSYEKL come from the germline V gene. V lost 3 bases to trimming and J lost 2 bases; unmatched junction nucleotides: 7. There are 16 residues in the CDR3. CDR3 region: CASSQEPSGTYNEQFF. Here the CDR3 DNA reads TGCGCCAGCAGCCAGGAGCCTAGCGGAACCTACAATGAGCAGTTCTTC.

This chain connects TRBV27 to TRBJ1-2, with 8 nucleotides matching TRBD1. V shed 4 bases and J 2 bases; nucleotides not matched to a gene: 3. CDR1 is MNHEY, CDR2 SMNVEV, per germline (reference sequence). The CDR3 extends over 14 amino acids. CDR3 nucleotide sequence: TGTGCCAGCAGTTCGGGACAGGAGAACTATGGCTACACCTTC. Encoded protein: CASSSGQENYGYTF.

This chain's CDR3 is CASSRAGLRNEQYF. CDR3 sequence (DNA): TGTGCCAGCAGCCGGGCGGGGCTAAGAAACGAGCAGTACTTC. This chain connects TRBV5-6 to TRBJ2-7; tentative D call: TRBD2 (6 bases). The CDR3 totals 14 residues. Germline CDR1 SGHDT, CDR2 YYEEEE. V was pared by 4 bases and J by 5 bases, with 16 bases between.

This chain links TRBV7-9 with TRBJ2-4; TRBD1 agrees at 7 bases. Trimming at V came to 5 bases and at J to 9 bases, leaving 7 bases not matched to a gene. The CDR3 is 13 residues long. The germline CDR1 and CDR2 sequences are SEHNR and FQNEAQ (reference sequence). CDR3 protein: CASSGDRATIQYF. In nucleotides, the CDR3 is TGTGCCAGCAGCGGTGACAGGGCGACCATTCAGTACTTC.

The V gene is TRBV9, the J gene TRBJ2-5; maybe TRBD2 (6 bases). This CDR3 comprises 14 residues. Germline assignment: CDR1 SGDLS and CDR2 YYNGEE. Trimming took off 0 bases at V and 5 bases at J, with 11 bases between the two ends. In nucleotides, the CDR3 is TGTGCCAGCAGCGTAGCACGGGAGTGGGAGACCCAGTACTTC. It translates to CASSVAREWETQYF. Variable domain in full (rest from reference TRBV9 and TRBJ2-5): DSGVTQTPKHLITATGQRVTLRCSPRSGDLSVYWYQQSLDQGLQFLIQYYNGEERAKGNILERFSAQQFPDLHSELNLSSLELGDSALYFCASSVAREWETQYFGPGTRLLVL.

V gene TRBV7-8 combines with J gene TRBJ2-1; D gene uncertain. The CDR3 runs to 12 residues. Trimming stripped 0 bases from V and 9 bases from J, with 6 bases between. Germline CDR1 reads SGHVS; CDR2 reads FQNEAQ. Written as DNA, the CDR3 is TGTGCCAGCAGCTTAGCGCGGATTGAGCAGTTCTTC. Its protein is CASSLARIEQFF.

This chain uses TRBV5-4 with TRBJ2-7, with TRBD1 matching 8 bases. The CDR3 is 13 residues long. V lost 4 bases and J lost 4; bases outside the gene matches: 4. Germline V gene data show CDR1 as SGHNT and CDR2 as YYREEE (reference sequence). CDR3 in amino acids: CASSPDRVYEQYF. In nucleotides, the CDR3 is TGTGCCAGCAGCCCGGACAGGGTTTACGAGCAGTACTTC. The full variable domain, completed using reference TRBV5-4 and TRBJ2-7, is ETGVTQSPTHLIKTRGQQVTLRCSSQSGHNTVSWYQQALGQGPQFIFQYYREEENGRGNFPPRFSGLQFPNYSSELNVNALELDDSALYLCASSPDRVYEQYFGPGTRLTVT.

The chain has TRBV21-1 and TRBJ2-1; the table names TRBD1, a call not compared with the DNA. TRBV21-1 is shown as a pseudogene. CDR3 length equals 14 residues. CDR3 region: CASSTLWGVSEQFF. CDR3 sequence (DNA): TGTGCCAGCAGCACCTTGTGGGGCGTCAGTGAGCAGTTCTTC.

This clone was detected only a few times. The chain employs TRBV10-3 and TRBJ2-3; 9 bases fit TRBD2. Germline V CDR1 and CDR2: ENHRY, SYGVKD. Unmatched junction bases numbered 6, after V lost 0 bases and J lost 2 bases. CDR3 length: 17 amino acids. Here the CDR3 DNA reads TGTGCCATCAGTGAGTCGGCACTAGCGGGCCCCACAGATACGCAGTATTTT. Translation gives CAISESALAGPTDTQYF.

This clone occurred once. The gene calls are TRBV5-1 and TRBJ2-2, with 10 nucleotides matching TRBD2. CDR1 is SGHRS and CDR2 is YFSETQ in the germline V gene. The J segment lost 3 bases and the V segment lost 3 bases, leaving 2 bases of the junction unmatched. CDR3 length: 15 residues. CDR3 sequence (DNA): TGCGCCAGCAGCTATGGACTAGCGGACACCGGGGAGCTGTTTTTT. Protein sequence: CASSYGLADTGELFF.

The chain combines TRBV10-3 with TRBJ2-2, with TRBD2 matching 9 bases. The CDR3 is 18 residues long. After removal of 8 bases from V and 4 bases from J, the junction contained 17 bases not matched to a gene. In germline, CDR1 is ENHRY, CDR2 SYGVKD. CDR3 sequence: CAIAGLASGGGSTGELFF. For the CDR3, the DNA is TGTGCCATCGCCGGACTAGCGTCTGGGGGAGGGAGCACCGGGGAGCTGTTTTTT.

Note on this clone: One end of the junction is discordant with germline, which a read error may explain. This sequence joins TRBV19 and TRBJ1-2; possible D gene TRBD1, 6 bases. The CDR3 is 12 amino acids. Germline values: CDR1 LNHDA, CDR2 SQIVND (reference sequence). The CDR3 region is CTSSTGDYGYTF. For the CDR3, the DNA is TGTACCAGTTCGACAGGTGACTATGGCTACACCTTC.

The V call is TRBV18, the J call TRBJ1-1, with no clear D. Germline V gene lookup returns CDR1 KGHSH and CDR2 LQKENI. V was shortened by 6 bases and J by 5 bases, with 13 bases between the two germline ends. This CDR3 is built from 13 residues. The chain's CDR3 is CASSKEDLTEAFF. CDR3 nucleotide sequence: TGTGCCAGCTCCAAGGAGGATTTGACTGAAGCTTTCTTT.

This clone was counted a single time. This chain uses TRBV4-1 with TRBJ2-7, with 9 bases fitting TRBD1. V shed 1 base, J shed 4 bases, and the junction held 11 bases outside the gene matches. From germline, CDR1 is MGHRA and CDR2 YSYEKL. The CDR3 is 17 amino acids. The CDR3 reads CASSQGHGTGRRYEQYF. The CDR3 bases are TGCGCCAGCAGCCAAGGTCACGGGACAGGGCGAAGATACGAGCAGTACTTC.

V is TRBV19 and J is TRBJ2-7, with 9 bases matching TRBD1. CDR3 length equals 15 residues. J was trimmed by 6 bases and V by 3 bases; bases with no gene match: 9. In germline, CDR1 is LNHDA, CDR2 SQIVND (reference sequence). The CDR3 bases are TGTGCCAGTAGTATTACAGGGGGCCGTCTTCGCGAGCAGTACTTC. This codes for CASSITGGRLREQYF.

The gene calls are TRBV7-9 and TRBJ2-1; maybe TRBD2 (6 bases). Germline V gene data show CDR1 as SEHNR and CDR2 as FQNEAQ (reference sequence). V was shortened by 7 bases and J by 8 bases, with 18 bases between the two germline ends. This CDR3 spans 14 amino acids. CDR3 sequence (DNA): TGTGCCAGCACCCCGATGGGCGGGAACCATGAGCAGTTCTTC. Its protein is CASTPMGGNHEQFF. The full variable domain, rest sourced from reference TRBV7-9 and TRBJ2-1, is DTGVSQNPRHKITKRGQNVTFRCDPISEHNRLYWYRQTLGQGPEFLTYFQNEAQLEKSRLLSDRFSAERPKGSFSTLEIQRTEQGDSAMYLCASTPMGGNHEQFFGPGTRLTVL.

This chain joins TRBV2 and TRBJ1-2, with TRBD1 matching 11 bases. The CDR3 length is 15 residues. Germline V gene data show CDR1 as SNHLY and CDR2 as FYNNEI. The V and J ends lost 6 bases and 4 bases, in that order; junction bases with no gene match: 7. Here the CDR3 reads CASSLDRGLRYGYTF. The CDR3 coding sequence is TGTGCCAGCAGCCTGGACAGGGGGCTTCGCTATGGCTACACCTTC.

The chain recombines TRBV9 with TRBJ2-2; 10 bases agree with TRBD2. The V gene end was trimmed by 3 bases and the J gene end by 5 bases; junction bases not matched to a gene: 7. Germline assignment: CDR1 SGDLS and CDR2 YYNGEE. The CDR3 has 16 amino acids. Written as DNA, the CDR3 is TGTGCCAGCAGCGAAGGACTAGCGGAGGCGACCGGGGAGCTGTTTTTT. As protein: CASSEGLAEATGELFF. The variable domain in full, with the rest retrieved from reference TRBV9 and TRBJ2-2, is DSGVTQTPKHLITATGQRVTLRCSPRSGDLSVYWYQQSLDQGLQFLIQYYNGEERAKGNILERFSAQQFPDLHSELNLSSLELGDSALYFCASSEGLAEATGELFFGEGSRLTVL.

This chain connects TRBV7-3 to TRBJ2-2; D is perhaps TRBD1 (5 bases). This CDR3 spans 16 amino acids. The V gene's germline CDR1 is SGHTA and CDR2 FQGTGA. Trimming stripped 5 bases from V and 2 bases from J, with 15 bases between. The CDR3 spells CASSQIGAGNTGELFF. The CDR3 DNA reads TGTGCCAGCAGCCAAATAGGGGCAGGAAACACCGGGGAGCTGTTTTTT.

The gene calls are TRBV28 and TRBJ2-1; D perhaps matches TRBD2 (6 bases). CDR1 is MDHEN, CDR2 SYDVKM, per germline. The CDR3 covers 18 residues. V lost 3 bases and J 7 bases, leaving 25 bases between the germline ends. The DNA of the CDR3 is TGTGCCAGCAGTTTTCTGGTAATCCGGGAGAGTTTTGAGAATGAGCAGTTCTTC. Protein product: CASSFLVIRESFENEQFF.

The chain recombines TRBV30 with TRBJ1-2; 8 bases are a match to TRBD1. CDR1 and CDR2 (germline): GTSNPN, SVGIG (reference sequence). The V and J ends lost 6 bases and 5 bases, in that order; junction bases with no gene match: 5. This CDR3 has 12 amino acids. The CDR3 here is CACRDRQYGYTF. The CDR3 DNA follows: TGTGCCTGCCGGGACAGGCAGTATGGCTACACCTTC.